This is a list of T cell receptor beta chains from one sample in a study of T cell responses to AZD1222 COVID-19 vaccine. Only in-frame clones appear in the TCRdb table, and some are missing; sequencing was by immunoSEQ multiplex PCR. Here the sample spans approximately 120,000 clones, more than 75% being singletons. This specimen was peripheral blood, taken 28 days after the second AZD1222 dose. These receptor sequences come from an adult who received the AZD1222 COVID-19 vaccine. CDR3s include the opening cysteine and the closing phenylalanine or tryptophan. D genes are given only for firm matches. Rows may omit the clone size; those that give it use once, few, many or a size class.

TRBJ1-1,TRBV10-3,NA,NA,CAISDDSLNTEAFF,TGTGCCATCAGTGATGACAGCCTGAACACTGAAGCTTTCTTT
TRBJ2-6,TRBV7-9,NA,NA,CASSLVSSGANVLTF,TGTGCCAGCAGCTTAGTAAGCTCTGGGGCCAACGTCCTGACTTTC
TRBJ2-6,TRBV6-4,NA,NA,CASSSMNNVLTF,TGTGCCAGCAGTAGTATGAACAACGTCCTGACTTTC
TRBJ2-7,TRBV7-9,NA,NA,CASSSTPAYEQYF,TGTGCCAGCAGCTCGACACCCGCCTACGAGCAGTACTTC
TRBJ2-4,TRBV13,NA,NA,CASSFWTEKNIQYF,TGTGCCAGCAGCTTCTGGACAGAGAAAAACATTCAGTACTTC
TRBJ2-2,TRBV4-1,TRBD2,once,CASSQRSRLAGGSGTGELFF,TGCGCCAGCAGCCAAAGATCCAGACTAGCGGGGGGTTCGGGCACCGGGGAGCTGTTTTTT
TRBJ1-4,TRBV12-3/TRBV12-4,TRBD1,NA,CASTGTGNEKLFF,TGTGCCAGCACCGGGACAGGGAATGAAAAACTGTTTTTT
TRBJ2-7,TRBV18,NA,NA,CASSPRGDSYEQYF,TGTGCCAGCTCACCGAGGGGGGACTCCTACGAGCAGTACTTC
TRBJ1-2,TRBV30,TRBD1,NA,CAWSQTGTGNYGYTF,TGTGCCTGGAGCCAAACCGGGACAGGGAACTATGGCTACACCTTC
TRBJ1-3,TRBV7-9,TRBD1,few,CASSRDRGNTIYF,TGTGCCAGCAGCCGAGACAGGGGGAACACCATATATTTT
TRBJ2-7,TRBV25-1,NA,NA,CASSDGAFEQYF,TGTGCCAGCAGTGACGGGGCTTTTGAGCAGTACTTC
TRBJ1-1,TRBV24-1,NA,NA,CATSDFEGVAGVKMNTEAFF,TGTGCCACCAGTGATTTTGAGGGTGTGGCAGGGGTGAAAATGAACACTGAAGCTTTCTTT
TRBJ2-7,TRBV3-1/TRBV3-2,NA,NA,CASSQEVLSSYEQYF,TGTGCCAGCAGCCAAGAGGTTCTTAGCTCCTACGAGCAGTACTTC
TRBJ2-5,TRBV5-4,TRBD2,NA,CASSFRTSGGPGTQYF,TGTGCCAGCAGCTTCCGGACTAGCGGGGGCCCGGGGACCCAGTACTTC
TRBJ2-3,TRBV6-2/TRBV6-3,TRBD1,NA,CASSWTGLSTDTQYF,TGTGCCAGCAGTTGGACAGGGCTTAGCACAGATACGCAGTATTTT
TRBJ1-2,TRBV30,NA,NA,CAWRKGPGGYTF,TGTGCCTGGAGAAAAGGTCCGGGAGGCTACACCTTC
TRBJ2-7,TRBV11-2,NA,NA,CASSFAAGTSYEQYF,TGTGCCAGCAGCTTCGCGGCGGGGACCTCCTACGAGCAGTACTTC
TRBJ1-4,TRBV19,NA,NA,CASTTGGRGVEKLFF,TGTGCCAGTACCACTGGGGGGCGCGGTGTGGAAAAACTGTTTTTT
TRBJ2-1,TRBV15,NA,NA,CATSRVSGPISYNEQFF,TGTGCCACCAGCAGAGTTTCGGGACCGATCTCCTACAATGAGCAGTTCTTC
TRBJ1-2,TRBV4-2,NA,NA,CASSQDTDAPYGYTF,TGTGCCAGCAGCCAGGACACGGACGCGCCCTATGGCTACACCTTC
TRBJ1-1,TRBV7-2,NA,NA,CASSPETGVAEAFF,TGTGCCAGCAGCCCCGAGACGGGAGTGGCTGAAGCTTTCTTT
TRBJ2-2,TRBV10-2,TRBD2,NA,CASSLLGGETGELFF,TGCGCCAGTTCCCTCCTTGGGGGGGAGACCGGGGAGCTGTTTTTT
TRBJ2-2,TRBV6-5,NA,NA,CASSSTGSGELFF,TGTGCCAGCAGCTCAACAGGGTCCGGGGAGCTGTTTTTT
TRBJ1-6,TRBV2,NA,NA,CASRGEGNSPLHF,TGTGCCAGCAGGGGGGAAGGAAATTCACCCCTCCACTTT
TRBJ2-6,TRBV9,NA,NA,CASTESPGRSSGANVLTF,TGTGCCAGCACTGAATCGCCAGGGCGATCTTCTGGGGCCAACGTCCTGACTTTC
TRBJ2-2,TRBV11-1,NA,NA,CASREPLSTGELFF,TGTGCCAGCAGGGAACCTCTCAGCACCGGGGAGCTGTTTTTT
TRBJ2-3,TRBV27,TRBD2,NA,CASSPRTSGTDTQYF,TGTGCCAGCAGTCCCAGGACTAGCGGCACAGATACGCAGTATTTT
TRBJ2-2,TRBV5-1,NA,NA,CARRGGSGTGELFF,TGCGCCCGCAGGGGGGGAAGTGGCACCGGGGAGCTGTTTTTT
TRBJ1-2,TRBV18,TRBD1,NA,CASSPQGTANYGYTF,TGTGCCAGCTCACCTCAAGGGACAGCCAACTATGGCTACACCTTC
TRBJ1-3,TRBV28,NA,NA,CASTPGGSGNTIYF,TGTGCCAGCACCCCTGGTGGGTCTGGAAACACCATATATTTT
TRBJ2-2,TRBV6-2/TRBV6-3,NA,NA,CASSYRSTGELFF,TGTGCCAGCAGTTACAGGTCCACCGGGGAGCTGTTTTTT
TRBJ2-1,TRBV7-3,NA,NA,CASSARAANEQFF,TGTGCCAGCAGCGCCCGGGCAGCCAATGAGCAGTTCTTC
TRBJ1-5,TRBV7-9,NA,NA,CASSPISISNQPQHF,TGTGCCAGCAGCCCCATCTCCATCAGCAATCAGCCCCAGCATTTT